A single sample gave rise to the 2 T cell receptor beta chains below, sequenced in a study of T cell repertoires in cytomegalovirus infection (dated by TCRdb to between 2019 and 2020). The sample was run on an Illumina HiSeq 1500. TCRdb trimmed public reads at Q25 via fastp, called clones via MiXCR and kept in-frame beta chains. Entries that share a CDR3 protein sequence are merged under the most common genes and DNA. Present in this sample are around 100,000 distinct CDR3 sequences, around a quarter of which were seen just once. The ten largest clones add up to about two fifths of the sample. Sequences were obtained from CD8+ T cells from PBMCs. Source of these receptors: a human donor in good health (CMV status not recorded). Some clones in this sample may be carry-over from other donors' samples.

This clonotype appeared a few times. J is TRBJ1-2 and V is TRBV28, with D possibly being TRBD1 (5 bases). V lost 6 bases, J lost 6 bases, and 14 bases lay in between. The CDR3 sequence is 13 residues long. Germline V lookup: CDR1 MDHEN, CDR2 SYDVKM. The CDR3 protein is CASRTGTANGYTF. In DNA, the CDR3 is TGTGCCAGCAGGACCGGGACTGCTAATGGCTACACCTTC.

Only a few counts were recorded for this clonotype. This chain uses TRBV5-1 with TRBJ2-1, with 7 bases fitting TRBD2. This CDR3 is built from 14 residues. From germline, CDR1 is SGHRS and CDR2 YFSETQ. V lost 4 bases, J lost 9 bases, and 10 bases stayed unmatched. CDR3: CASSPAGPYGEQFF. Here the CDR3 DNA reads TGCGCCAGCAGCCCAGCGGGACCATACGGTGAGCAGTTCTTC.